This T cell receptor (beta chain) was found in a study of T cells in Graves' hyperthyroidism and ophthalmopathy. Findings of the study overall: Most thyroid-expanded clonotypes above 0.001 were also found in blood.

RNA transcripts yielded amplified TCR beta CDR3 regions. The TCR CDR3 was amplified in a first-round RT-PCR using the HTBI primer set. TCRdb reprocessed the multiplex PCR reads with MiXCR, giving one entry per CDR3 protein. This repertoire shows roughly 570,000 distinct CDR3 sequences, around 42% found once; its top ten account for about 20%. Between the trimmed V and J ends, which lost 6 bases and 7 bases, there was a span of 12 bases. Germline V lookup: CDR1 DFQATT, CDR2 SNEGSKA (reference sequence). The CDR3 is made up of 11 amino acids. Clinical symptoms, serum thyroxine and TRAb, thyroid ultrasound and orbital computed tomography together formed the diagnostic basis. This clonotype was seen at least ten times. The target antigen is unknown.

This chain links TRBV20-1 with TRBJ1-2, with no clear D. The sample consisted of peripheral blood or thyroid tissue (not recorded which). The source is an adult woman with Graves' disease, either hyperthyroidism or ophthalmopathy (not recorded which). The CDR3 nucleotides read TGCAGTGCCGCCCCTTACTCTGGCTACACCTTC. Translation gives CSAAPYSGYTF.